The 21 T cell receptor beta chains presented below share a single source sample, sequenced in a study of blood T cell repertoires in COVID-19. Profiled with immunoSEQ multiplex PCR; TCRdb holds only in-frame clones, not every one. This sample has 250,000 or so clones, with 85% to 90% found just once. Sequenced input: PBMCs or T cells enriched from blood (not recorded which). The source is a woman between 50 and 59 years old who had recovered from COVID-19.

This clone was seen more than once but under ten times. The chain joins TRBV11-2 to TRBJ2-2, with 8 bases matching TRBD2. Germline CDR1 reads SGHAT; CDR2 reads FQNNGV. With V trimmed by 6 bases and J by 8 bases, 8 bases remained unmatched. The CDR3 sequence is 14 residues long. CDR3 DNA sequence: TGTGCCAGCAGTCCAACCAGCGGGAGTGGGGAGCTGTTTTTT. Its protein product is CASSPTSGSGELFF.

This chain joins TRBV2 and TRBJ2-1, with 15 bases lining up with TRBD2. CDR3 size: 19 residues. CDR1 is SNHLY and CDR2 is FYNNEI in the germline V gene. V was pared by 5 bases and J by 4 bases, with 12 bases of the junction left unmatched. This CDR3 reads CASSYHRTSGRDNYNEQFF. The CDR3 DNA reads as TGTGCCAGCAGTTACCATAGGACTAGCGGGAGGGACAATTACAATGAGCAGTTCTTC.

V usage is TRBV5-8 and J usage is TRBJ1-5; 10 bases match TRBD1. In germline, CDR1 is SGHTS, CDR2 YDEGEE. The CDR3 length is 16 residues. J lost 4 bases, V lost 3 bases, and 7 bases had no gene match. This CDR3 is CASSYRQGAYNQPQHF. The CDR3 nucleotides read TGTGCCAGCAGCTATAGACAGGGGGCATATAATCAGCCCCAGCATTTT.

The V call is TRBV10-1, the J call TRBJ2-3; the D gene is possibly TRBD2 (5 bases). The germline gives CDR1 WNHNN, CDR2 SYGVQD (reference sequence). V lost 10 bases and J lost 5, with 19 bases in between. The CDR3 length is 14 residues. The CDR3 spells CATSFGVRGDTQYF. DNA of the CDR3: TGCGCCACCTCCTTCGGGGTCCGAGGAGATACGCAGTATTTT.

The chain uses TRBV6-2 or TRBV6-3 and TRBJ2-1; TRBD1 might be the D (6 bases). The V gene lost 4 bases and the J gene lost 1 base, with 8 bases spanning the gap. Germline values: CDR1 MNHEY, CDR2 SVGEGT. The CDR3 has 14 amino acids. CDR3: CASSWDTSYNEQFF. The CDR3 nucleotides read TGTGCCAGCAGTTGGGACACTTCCTACAATGAGCAGTTCTTC.

This chain links TRBV7-9 with TRBJ1-1; no clear D gene. The CDR3 has 12 residues. The V and J ends lost 3 bases and 5 bases respectively, with 7 bases between them. Germline lookup yields CDR1 SEHNR and CDR2 FQNEAQ (reference sequence). The CDR3 spells CASSFTMTEAFF. CDR3 nucleotide sequence: TGTGCCAGCAGCTTTACAATGACTGAAGCTTTCTTT.

There are a few counts of this clone. The chain links TRBV28 to TRBJ2-1; a possible D gene is TRBD1 (5 bases). V was trimmed by 6 bases and J by 9 bases, leaving 12 bases between them. The germline gives CDR1 MDHEN, CDR2 SYDVKM. This CDR3 spans 12 amino acids. The CDR3 DNA sequence: TGTGCCAGCAGAAGGATCGACAGTGAGCAGTTCTTC. It translates to CASRRIDSEQFF. The whole variable domain, filled in from reference TRBV28 and TRBJ2-1, reads DVKVTQSSRYLVKRTGEKVFLECVQDMDHENMFWYRQDPGLGLRLIYFSYDVKMKEKGDIPEGYSVSREKKERFSLILESASTNQTSMYLCASRRIDSEQFFGPGTRLTVL.

V is TRBV5-1 and J is TRBJ2-7; perhaps TRBD2 as D (6 bases). Trimming took off 5 bases at V and 0 bases at J, with 15 bases between the two ends. Germline values: CDR1 SGHRS, CDR2 YFSETQ. The CDR3 extends over 15 amino acids. The CDR3: CASRGNSGSSYEQYF. The CDR3, as DNA: TGCGCCAGCAGGGGGAATAGCGGCAGCTCCTACGAGCAGTACTTC.

This rearrangement joins TRBV2 to TRBJ2-7; 13 nucleotides align to TRBD2. Germline V gene lookup returns CDR1 SNHLY and CDR2 FYNNEI. The CDR3 runs to 14 residues. Germline trimming cut 7 bases from V and 3 bases from J; bases unmatched to any gene: 3. The CDR3 region has the DNA TGTGCCAGCAAAGGACTAGCGGGAGTCTACGAGCAGTACTTC. This gives the protein CASKGLAGVYEQYF. The full variable domain, with the rest looked up from reference TRBV2 and TRBJ2-7, is EPEVTQTPSHQVTQMGQEVILRCVPISNHLYFYWYRQILGQKVEFLVSFYNNEISEKSEIFDDQFSVERPDGSNFTLKIRSTKLEDSAMYFCASKGLAGVYEQYFGPGTRLTVT.

This clone was recorded only once. This sequence joins TRBV5-5 and TRBJ2-7; 7 bases align to TRBD1. V shed 4 bases and J 2 bases; nucleotides not matched to a gene: 12. In germline, CDR1 is SGHKS, CDR2 YYEKEE (reference sequence). The CDR3 loop spans 16 amino acids. DNA of the CDR3: TGTGCCAGCAGCCTCCTAGTCCCGGGACAGACCTACGAGCAGTACTTC. Its protein product is CASSLLVPGQTYEQYF.

The chain carries TRBV15 and TRBJ2-1; a weak D match, TRBD2 (5 bases). This CDR3 has 14 residues. The ends were cut back, 1 base at V and 4 bases at J, with 8 bases in the middle. Germline CDR1 is LNHNV and CDR2 is YYDKDF (reference sequence). CDR3 nucleotides: TGTGCCACCAGCAGAGCCCGCGGGTACAATGAGCAGTTCTTC. This encodes CATSRARGYNEQFF.

The chain uses TRBV11-2 and TRBJ1-1; D gene uncertain. V was pared by 4 bases and J by 1 base, with 7 bases between. Germline CDR1 and CDR2: SGHAT and FQNNGV. The CDR3 is 13 residues long. The CDR3 sequence is CASSSQSNTEAFF. CDR3 in DNA: TGTGCCAGCAGCTCACAATCGAACACTGAAGCTTTCTTT.

The chain carries TRBV7-2 and TRBJ2-1, with TRBD1 matching 10 bases. CDR1 and CDR2 from the germline V gene are SGHTA and FQGNSA. V was pared by 1 base and J by 7 bases, with 7 bases of the junction left unmatched. The CDR3 covers 16 residues. The CDR3 protein is CASSLGVDRGYNEQFF. The CDR3 nucleotides read TGTGCCAGCAGCTTAGGGGTGGACAGGGGGTATAATGAGCAGTTCTTC.

The CDR3 is CASSLQSGRFYEQYF. The CDR3 nucleotides read TGCGCCAGCAGCCTTCAGAGCGGGAGATTCTACGAGCAGTACTTC. The chain recombines TRBV5-1 with TRBJ2-7, with TRBD2 matching over 8 bases. V lost 4 bases to trimming and J lost 3 bases; unmatched junction nucleotides: 9. This CDR3 comprises 15 residues. Germline V gene lookup returns CDR1 SGHRS and CDR2 YFSETQ.

The CDR3 DNA sequence: TGTGCCAGCTCACCGACAGACAGCCACTATGGCTACACCTTC. Translation gives CASSPTDSHYGYTF. The chain couples TRBV18 to TRBJ1-2; possible D gene TRBD1, 5 bases. The germline V gene encodes CDR1 KGHSH and CDR2 LQKENI. V lost 3 bases, J lost 3 bases, and 11 bases lay in between. This CDR3 is 14 amino acids long. The full variable domain, with the rest looked up from reference TRBV18 and TRBJ1-2, is NAGVMQNPRHLVRRRGQEARLRCSPMKGHSHVYWYRQLPEEGLKFMVYLQKENIIDESGMPKERFSAEFPKEGPSILRIQQVVRGDSAAYFCASSPTDSHYGYTFGSGTRLTVV.

This chain's CDR3 is CASSMDRGRTYEQYF. The CDR3 region has the DNA TGTGCCAGCAGCATGGACAGGGGGCGAACCTACGAGCAGTACTTC. The V and J genes are TRBV2 and TRBJ2-7, with TRBD1 identical over 11 bases. J was trimmed by 2 bases and V by 6 bases; bases with no gene match: 6. This CDR3 is 15 amino acids long. Per germline, CDR1 SNHLY and CDR2 FYNNEI.

V is TRBV30 and J is TRBJ1-2; 8 nucleotides line up with TRBD1. V lost 3 bases, J lost 4 bases, and 4 bases stayed unmatched. Germline CDR1 GTSNPN, CDR2 SVGIG (reference sequence). The CDR3 extends over 13 amino acids. CDR3 residues: CAWRRQGSYGYTF. The CDR3 DNA follows: TGTGCCTGGAGACGACAGGGGTCCTATGGCTACACCTTC.

V and J are TRBV7-2 and TRBJ2-5; 7 bases match TRBD2. This CDR3 spans 15 amino acids. V gave up 1 base and J gave up 5 bases; unmatched junction bases: 7. The V gene's germline CDR1 is SGHTA and CDR2 FQGNSA. This CDR3 reads CASSLEGAGLETQYF. Here the CDR3 DNA reads TGTGCCAGCAGCTTAGAGGGAGCGGGATTGGAGACCCAGTACTTC.

The sample holds one count of this clone. The V gene is TRBV10-3, the J gene TRBJ2-3; D is possibly TRBD2 (6 bases). Germline CDR1 is ENHRY and CDR2 is SYGVKD. The CDR3 loop spans 17 amino acids. Between the trimmed V and J ends, which lost 0 bases and 6 bases, there was a span of 19 bases. Written as DNA, the CDR3 is TGTGCCATCAGTGAGTCAAGGGACTCGAGAGGAGTGGATACGCAGTATTTT. It codes for CAISESRDSRGVDTQYF.

This clone has only one observation. V is TRBV6-5 and J is TRBJ2-7; D remains ambiguous. Germline CDR1 is MNHEY and CDR2 is SVGAGI. The CDR3 runs 11 residues. The ends were cut back, 0 bases at V and 7 bases at J, with 4 bases in the middle. The CDR3 here is CASSYSSEQYF. As DNA, the CDR3 is TGTGCCAGCAGTTACTCCTCTGAGCAGTACTTC.

The chain couples TRBV7-9 to TRBJ1-5, with D hard to call. CDR1 is SEHNR and CDR2 is FQNEAQ in the germline V gene (reference sequence). The CDR3 runs to 13 residues. Trimming left V 3 bases short and J 2 bases short, with 5 bases between. DNA of the CDR3: TGTGCCAGCAGCTTCGCAGGCAATCAGCCCCAGCATTTT. This gives the protein CASSFAGNQPQHF.